What follows is one TCR beta chain and its context. Trimming left V 5 bases short and J 5 bases short, with 12 bases between. The CDR3 is 14 amino acids. Germline values: CDR1 LNHDA, CDR2 SQIVND (reference sequence). Clones were read by immunoSEQ multiplex PCR, and TCRdb kept only the in-frame ones, dropping some. The repertoire includes some 100,000 clones, approximately 87% of them detected once, and 7.5% to 9% sits in the top ten. These data come from a study of blood T cell repertoires in COVID-19. Across the study: Specimens from acute and convalescent COVID-19 originated in the United States, Italy and Spain. PBMCs, B-cell-depleted T cells, or T cells were the source of the cDNA or gDNA that made up the material.

The source of this sequence is a man between 65 and 85 years old who had recovered from COVID-19. The V and J genes are TRBV19 and TRBJ1-4; the D gene is possibly TRBD1 (6 bases). The sequencing sample was made of peripheral blood. CDR3 loop: CASSSTGVNEKLFF. The CDR3 region has the DNA TGTGCCAGTAGTTCGACAGGAGTAAATGAAAAACTGTTTTTT. Supplemented by reference TRBV19 and TRBJ1-4, the full variable domain reads DGGITQSPKYLFRKEGQNVTLSCEQNLNHDAMYWYRQDPGQGLRLIYYSQIVNDFQKGDIAEGYSVSREKKESFPLTVTSAQKNPTAFYLCASSSTGVNEKLFFGSGTQLSVL.